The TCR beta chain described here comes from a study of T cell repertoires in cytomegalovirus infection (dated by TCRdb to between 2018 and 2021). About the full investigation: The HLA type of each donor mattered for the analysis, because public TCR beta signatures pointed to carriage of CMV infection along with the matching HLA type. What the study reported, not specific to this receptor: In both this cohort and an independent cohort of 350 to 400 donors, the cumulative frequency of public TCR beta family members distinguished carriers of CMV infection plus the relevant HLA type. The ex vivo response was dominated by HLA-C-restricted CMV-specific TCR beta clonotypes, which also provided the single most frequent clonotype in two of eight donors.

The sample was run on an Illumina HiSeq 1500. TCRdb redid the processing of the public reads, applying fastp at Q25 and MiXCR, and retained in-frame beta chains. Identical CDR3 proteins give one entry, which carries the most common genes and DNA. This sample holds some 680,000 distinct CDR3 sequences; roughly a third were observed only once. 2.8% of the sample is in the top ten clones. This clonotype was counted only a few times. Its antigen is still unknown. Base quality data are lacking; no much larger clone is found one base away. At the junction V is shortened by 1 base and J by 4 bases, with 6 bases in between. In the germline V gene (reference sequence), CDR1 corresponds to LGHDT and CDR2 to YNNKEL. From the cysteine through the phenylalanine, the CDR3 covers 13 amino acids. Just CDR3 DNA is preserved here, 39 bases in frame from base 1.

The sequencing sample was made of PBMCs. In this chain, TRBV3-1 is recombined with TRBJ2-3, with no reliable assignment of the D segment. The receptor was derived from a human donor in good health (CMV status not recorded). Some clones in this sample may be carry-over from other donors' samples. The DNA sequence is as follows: TGTGCCAGCAGCCAAGTTCGGTCAGATACGCAGTATTTT. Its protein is CASSQVRSDTQYF.